Below are 11 T cell receptor beta chains sequenced from a single sample in a study of blood T cell repertoires in COVID-19. Repertoires were generated with immunoSEQ multiplex PCR, while TCRdb's copy carries only in-frame clones and drops some. The sample carries about 200,000 clones, approximately 80% recorded once. Sequencing was performed on peripheral blood. The source is a woman of 80 years or more with COVID-19, enrolled during active disease.

A single count supports this clone. The chain has TRBV7-3 and TRBJ1-2; D gene unclear. Germline V gives CDR1 SGHTA, CDR2 FQGTGA. V dropped 4 bases and J dropped 8 bases, with 14 bases sitting between them. The CDR3 is 13 amino acids. The CDR3 sequence: CASSSHSTGGYTF. As DNA, the CDR3 is TGTGCCAGCAGCTCCCACTCTACCGGGGGCTACACCTTC.

The chain joins TRBV11-1 to TRBJ1-4, with D possibly matching TRBD1 (5 bases). Germline V gives CDR1 SGHAT, CDR2 FQDESV (reference sequence). Trimming left V 3 bases short and J 3 bases short, with 8 bases between. The CDR3 consists of 14 residues. DNA for the CDR3: TGTGCCAGCAGCTTCGGGGGACCTAATGAAAAACTGTTTTTT. Its translation is CASSFGGPNEKLFF.

V usage is TRBV3-1 (or the pseudogene TRBV3-2) and J usage is TRBJ2-3, with D hard to call. CDR3 size: 13 residues. CDR1 and CDR2 (germline): LGHDT, YNNKEL (reference sequence). With 4 bases removed from V and 6 bases from J, the gap between germline ends came to 11 bases. CDR3 sequence: CASSPLSGDTQYF. CDR3 coding DNA: TGTGCCAGCAGCCCACTATCTGGCGATACGCAGTATTTT.

The chain recombines TRBV27 with TRBJ1-4; no definite D call. Looked up from germline, CDR1 is MNHEY and CDR2 is SMNVEV (reference sequence). Trimming removed 6 bases at V and 4 bases at J, with 15 bases between. The CDR3 extends over 15 amino acids. The CDR3 region is CASRASGGYNEKLFF. Written as DNA, the CDR3 is TGTGCCAGCAGGGCCAGTGGAGGTTATAATGAAAAACTGTTTTTT.

The rearrangement links TRBV27 to TRBJ1-4, with D perhaps TRBD1 (6 bases). CDR1 and CDR2 from the germline V gene are MNHEY and SMNVEV (reference sequence). This CDR3 spans 15 amino acids. The V end was cut by 7 bases, the J end by 7 bases, with 19 bases between. The CDR3 loop reads CASTNPHGGPEKLFF. The CDR3 nucleotides read TGTGCCAGCACCAACCCCCACGGGGGGCCTGAAAAACTGTTTTTT.

The V gene is TRBV2, the J gene TRBJ1-2; D unresolved. Germline-derived CDR1 and CDR2 are SNHLY and FYNNEI. This CDR3 comprises 11 residues. V was shortened by 4 bases and J by 4 bases, with 4 bases between the two germline ends. The CDR3 nucleotides read TGTGCCAGCAGTGTTAGCTATGGCTACACCTTC. Its protein product is CASSVSYGYTF.

This chain connects TRBV5-6 to TRBJ1-2; maybe TRBD1 (6 bases). The V end lost 3 bases, the J end lost 1 base, and 13 bases lay between the germline ends. Germline CDR1 reads SGHDT; CDR2 reads YYEEEE. The length of the CDR3 is 15 residues. CDR3 sequence reads: CASSYPDRHNYGYTF. The CDR3 DNA follows: TGTGCCAGCAGCTACCCAGACAGGCATAACTATGGCTACACCTTC.

The chain has TRBV3-1 (or the pseudogene TRBV3-2) and TRBJ2-1, with 7 positions matching TRBD2. Per the germline V gene, CDR1 is LGHDT and CDR2 is YNNKEL (reference sequence). V shed 4 bases and J 3 bases; nucleotides not matched to a gene: 3. The CDR3 contains 14 residues. CDR3 coding DNA: TGTGCCAGCAGCCCGGGGAGGGTCTACAATGAGCAGTTCTTC. Translated, it gives CASSPGRVYNEQFF.

This clone is a singleton in its sample. V gene TRBV28 combines with J gene TRBJ1-2, with a weak D call TRBD1 (6 bases). The CDR3 length is 14 residues. The germline V gene encodes CDR1 MDHEN and CDR2 SYDVKM. Between the trimmed V and J ends, which lost 6 bases and 7 bases, there was a span of 18 bases. CDR3 protein: CASSERRPRGGYTF. Written as DNA, the CDR3 is TGTGCCAGCAGCGAGAGAAGGCCCAGGGGTGGCTACACCTTC.

The CDR3 nucleotides read TGCGCCAGCGGCCGGGGACAGGGTCCCTATGGCTACACCTTC. This codes for CASGRGQGPYGYTF. The chain employs TRBV5-1 and TRBJ1-2, with 9 positions matching TRBD1. The CDR3 runs 14 residues. Germline CDR1 reads SGHRS; CDR2 reads YFSETQ. The junction had 8 bases not matched to a gene; V was cut back by 7 bases and J by 4 bases.

V gene TRBV7-2 combines with J gene TRBJ1-1; perhaps TRBD1 as D (6 bases). With 5 bases removed from V and 0 bases from J, the gap between germline ends came to 13 bases. The CDR3 consists of 15 residues. CDR1 and CDR2 from the germline V gene are SGHTA and FQGNSA. CDR3 residues: CASSLLRTVNTEAFF. The CDR3 coding sequence is TGTGCCAGCAGCCTACTGCGGACAGTGAACACTGAAGCTTTCTTT.